This TCR beta chain originates from a study of human T cells and chemical hapten exposure. General observations from the study: The formation of large CDR3 similarity clusters by expanded TCRs significantly exceeded that of controls. Patch test score was positively correlated with the counts of TCRs that had expanded at PT1.

The CDR3 extends over 14 amino acids. The V segment lost 6 bases and the J segment 2 bases; nucleotides outside the gene matches: 2. The germline gives CDR1 MNHEY, CDR2 SVGAGI. Noted time point: pre-sensitization, week 0. Noted treatment: therapeutic diphenylcyclopropenone sensitization with weekly scalp DPC. It was from unfractionated whole blood that total RNA was extracted. Many counts were recorded for this clonotype. Its specificity is unknown. The library labeled individual cDNA molecules by adding unique molecular identifiers to them. In TCRdb, the RACE reads were re-called with MiXCR into one record per CDR3 protein. This sample has 250,000 or so distinct CDR3 sequences, with about 9% found just once.

This material consisted of whole blood, taken in connection with sensitization to the hapten diphenylcyclopropenone (DPC). The chain has TRBV6-5 and TRBJ2-7; 12 bases map to TRBD2. This sequence originates from a woman aged 40-49 years with alopecia areata. Some clones in this sample may be carry-over from other donors' samples. DNA for the CDR3: TGTGCCAGCAGCGGGACTAGCGGGCCCTACGAGCAGTACTTC. It translates to CASSGTSGPYEQYF.